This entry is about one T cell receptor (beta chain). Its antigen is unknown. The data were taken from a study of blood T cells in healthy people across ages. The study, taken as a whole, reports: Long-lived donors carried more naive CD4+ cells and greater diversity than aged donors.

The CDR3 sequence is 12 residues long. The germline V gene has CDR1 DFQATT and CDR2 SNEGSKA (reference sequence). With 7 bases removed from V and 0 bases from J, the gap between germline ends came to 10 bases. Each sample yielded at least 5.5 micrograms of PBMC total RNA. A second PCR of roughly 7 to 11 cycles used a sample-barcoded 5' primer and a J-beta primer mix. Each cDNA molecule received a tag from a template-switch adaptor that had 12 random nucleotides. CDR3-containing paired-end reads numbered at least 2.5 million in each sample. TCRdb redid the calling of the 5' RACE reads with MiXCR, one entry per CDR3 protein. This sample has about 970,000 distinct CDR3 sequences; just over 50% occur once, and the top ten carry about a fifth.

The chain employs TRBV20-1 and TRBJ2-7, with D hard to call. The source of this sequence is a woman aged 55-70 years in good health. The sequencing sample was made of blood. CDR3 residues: CSGNSHSYEQYF. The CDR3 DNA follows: TGCAGTGGGAACAGCCACTCCTACGAGCAGTACTTC.